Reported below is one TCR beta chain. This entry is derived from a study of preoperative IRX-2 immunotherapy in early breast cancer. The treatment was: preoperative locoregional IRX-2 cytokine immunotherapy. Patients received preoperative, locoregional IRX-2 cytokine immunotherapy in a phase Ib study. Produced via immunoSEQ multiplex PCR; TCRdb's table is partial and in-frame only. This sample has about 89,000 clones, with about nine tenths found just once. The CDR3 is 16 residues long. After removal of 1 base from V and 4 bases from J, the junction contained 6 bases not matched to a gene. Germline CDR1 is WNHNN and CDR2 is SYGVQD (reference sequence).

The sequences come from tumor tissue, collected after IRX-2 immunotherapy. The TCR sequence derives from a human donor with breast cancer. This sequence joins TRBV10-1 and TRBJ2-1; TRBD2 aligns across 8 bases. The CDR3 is CASSEYSTSEYNEQFF. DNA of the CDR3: TGCGCCAGCAGTGAGTATTCGACTAGCGAGTACAATGAGCAGTTCTTC.